One and the same sample provided the 2 T cell receptor beta chains below, sequenced in a study of blood T cell repertoires in COVID-19. The table came from immunoSEQ multiplex PCR; TCRdb's copy has only in-frame clones and leaves some out. The sample lists 97,000 or so clones; about 80% were seen once. The specimen was peripheral blood. Receptor source: a man in his 60s with acute or convalescent COVID-19.

This clone was seen a few times. V is TRBV12-3 or TRBV12-4 and J is TRBJ2-5; D might be TRBD2 (5 bases). Between the trimmed V and J ends, which lost 6 bases and 5 bases, there was a span of 13 bases. The CDR3 consists of 13 residues. The DNA for the CDR3 is TGTGCCAGCAGCCATGACTGGGAGGAGACCCAGTACTTC. Translation gives CASSHDWEETQYF.

The V gene is TRBV6-5, the J gene TRBJ1-5, with 7 bases aligning to TRBD1. Per the germline V gene, CDR1 is MNHEY and CDR2 is SVGAGI. The CDR3 spans 15 residues. The J segment lost 3 bases and the V segment lost 6 bases, leaving 8 bases of the junction unmatched. CDR3 nucleotide sequence: TGTGCCAGCAGCCAACAGGGGCTCCCCAATCAGCCCCAGCATTTT. Translation: CASSQQGLPNQPQHF.